The 11 T cell receptor beta chains below come from one sample, sequenced in a study of graft-versus-host responses after intestinal transplantation (dated by TCRdb to the early 2020s). The time point label, as the study defines it: cells obtained before transplantation from donor or recipient. To prepare the library, the immunoSEQ multiplex PCR assay was applied. TCRdb stores this immuneACCESS table with in-frame sequences only. Part of the clones is absent; in the studies checked, under half of the shortfall reflects unresolved V genes, and no reason is known for the rest. Recorded for this sample are more than 65,000 clones; 75% to 95% of them occurred a single time. Clones ranked in the top ten supply 7.6% of the sample. Which antigens these TCRs recognize remains unknown. The source material was unstimulated CD8+ T cells sorted from spleen or lymph node cells, sampled before transplant. These TCRs come from a human donor who was the organ donor for an intestinal transplant.

About this clone: Distinct nucleotide sequences in the sample also encode this CDR3. The chain couples TRBV11-2 to TRBJ2-7, with D tentatively TRBD2 (6 bases). Between the trimmed V and J ends, which lost 1 base and 3 bases, there was a span of 7 bases. The CDR3 is 13 residues long. The germline V gene encodes CDR1 SGHAT and CDR2 FQNNGV. The CDR3 sequence is CASSLVGGYEQYF. The DNA for the CDR3 is TGTGCCAGCAGCTTAGTGGGGGGCTACGAGCAGTACTTC.

The chain joins TRBV6-1 to TRBJ1-4; a possible D gene is TRBD1 (6 bases). V was trimmed by 6 bases and J by 4 bases, leaving 15 bases between them. CDR1 MNHNS and CDR2 SASEGT come from the germline V gene. The CDR3 runs 15 residues. The CDR3 sequence: CASRAGQTFNEKLFF. In nucleotides, the CDR3 is TGTGCCAGCAGGGCTGGACAGACCTTTAATGAAAAACTGTTTTTT.

The chain carries TRBV19 and TRBJ1-2; D possibly corresponds to TRBD1 (6 bases). Germline V gives CDR1 LNHDA, CDR2 SQIVND (reference sequence). CDR3 size: 14 residues. V shed 3 bases and J shed 6 bases, with 14 bases lying between them. Written as DNA, the CDR3 is TGTGCCAGTAGTATTCCGACAGGAACGGATGGCTACACCTTC. Residues: CASSIPTGTDGYTF.

This clone was observed a single time. This sequence joins TRBV4-1 and TRBJ1-1, with TRBD1 identical over 8 bases. Per the germline V gene, CDR1 is MGHRA and CDR2 is YSYEKL. V trimming: 4 bases; J trimming: 6 bases; junction bases outside the gene matches: 10. The CDR3 is 15 residues long. CDR3 sequence: CASSPSRDRTSEAFF. The CDR3 coding sequence is TGCGCCAGCAGCCCATCGAGGGACAGGACTTCTGAAGCTTTCTTT.

The rearrangement links TRBV12-5 to TRBJ1-5; D unresolved. Trimming pared 3 bases from V and 1 base from J, leaving 4 bases between. The CDR3 runs 13 residues. Germline CDR1 is LGHNT and CDR2 is FRNRAP. The CDR3 protein is CASGFGSNQPQHF. DNA of the CDR3: TGTGCTAGTGGTTTCGGAAGCAATCAGCCCCAGCATTTT.

This chain joins TRBV6-5 and TRBJ1-2; 8 nucleotides line up with TRBD1. Germline CDR1 and CDR2: MNHEY and SVGAGI. The CDR3 contains 15 residues. The V segment lost 10 bases and the J segment 5 bases; nucleotides outside the gene matches: 15. The CDR3 region has the DNA TGTGCCACCCATGGTTGGGACAGGCCCTGGTATGGCTACACCTTC. This encodes CATHGWDRPWYGYTF.

The chain has TRBV7-9 and TRBJ1-1; no clear D gene. Trimming removed 5 bases at V and 4 bases at J, with 14 bases between. The CDR3 length is 14 residues. CDR1 and CDR2 (germline): SEHNR, FQNEAQ (reference sequence). For the CDR3, the DNA is TGTGCCAGCAGCCCGGGCCTCCCTGGCACTGAAGCTTTCTTT. Its protein is CASSPGLPGTEAFF. Looking up the rest from reference TRBV7-9 and TRBJ1-1 gives the full variable domain: DTGVSQNPRHKITKRGQNVTFRCDPISEHNRLYWYRQTLGQGPEFLTYFQNEAQLEKSRLLSDRFSAERPKGSFSTLEIQRTEQGDSAMYLCASSPGLPGTEAFFGQGTRLTVV.

The V gene is TRBV5-6, the J gene TRBJ1-6; 7 nucleotides match TRBD1. After removal of 3 bases from V and 14 bases from J, the junction contained 5 bases not matched to a gene. Per the germline V gene, CDR1 is SGHDT and CDR2 is YYEEEE. The CDR3 length is 12 residues. The CDR3 nucleotides read TGTGCCAGCAGCTCAGGGACAGTGGCCCTCCACTTT. The encoded protein is CASSSGTVALHF.

The genes are TRBV10-2 and TRBJ2-7; TRBD2 matches at 10 bases. CDR3 length equals 16 residues. V was clipped by 8 bases and J by 2 bases; unmatched bases: 12. Germline loops: CDR1 WSHSY, CDR2 SAAADI. In DNA, the CDR3 is TGCGCCAGCTCGAACCCAGCGGGAGGGCCGACCTACGAGCAGTACTTC. Amino acid sequence: CASSNPAGGPTYEQYF.

The chain is built from TRBV19 and TRBJ1-2; D is ambiguous. Germline CDR1 LNHDA, CDR2 SQIVND (reference sequence). Deletions cut 3 bases from V and 4 bases from J, with 9 bases between. This CDR3 contains 13 residues. As DNA, the CDR3 is TGTGCCAGTAGTATGGAACAGACCTATGGCTACACCTTC. It yields the protein CASSMEQTYGYTF.

V is TRBV9 and J is TRBJ2-5; possible D gene TRBD2, 6 bases. Trimming cost V 7 bases and J 3 bases, with 19 bases left between them. The germline CDR1 and CDR2 sequences are SGDLS and YYNGEE. The CDR3 is 15 amino acids. The DNA of the CDR3 is TGTGCCAGCGGCGATACGGGACTGACCGAAGAGACCCAGTACTTC. It translates to CASGDTGLTEETQYF. The variable domain in full, completed from reference TRBV9 and TRBJ2-5, reads DSGVTQTPKHLITATGQRVTLRCSPRSGDLSVYWYQQSLDQGLQFLIQYYNGEERAKGNILERFSAQQFPDLHSELNLSSLELGDSALYFCASGDTGLTEETQYFGPGTRLLVL.